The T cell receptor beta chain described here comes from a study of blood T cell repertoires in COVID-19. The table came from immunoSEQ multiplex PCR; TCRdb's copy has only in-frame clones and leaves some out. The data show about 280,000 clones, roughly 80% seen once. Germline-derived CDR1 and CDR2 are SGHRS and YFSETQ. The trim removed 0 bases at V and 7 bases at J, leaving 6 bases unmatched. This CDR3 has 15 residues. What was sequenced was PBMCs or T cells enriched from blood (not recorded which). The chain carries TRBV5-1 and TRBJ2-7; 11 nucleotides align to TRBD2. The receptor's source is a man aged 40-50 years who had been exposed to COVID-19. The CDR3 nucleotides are TGCGCCAGCAGCTTGGTCCTAGCGGGAGGCGGGGAGCAGTACTTC. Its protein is CASSLVLAGGGEQYF.